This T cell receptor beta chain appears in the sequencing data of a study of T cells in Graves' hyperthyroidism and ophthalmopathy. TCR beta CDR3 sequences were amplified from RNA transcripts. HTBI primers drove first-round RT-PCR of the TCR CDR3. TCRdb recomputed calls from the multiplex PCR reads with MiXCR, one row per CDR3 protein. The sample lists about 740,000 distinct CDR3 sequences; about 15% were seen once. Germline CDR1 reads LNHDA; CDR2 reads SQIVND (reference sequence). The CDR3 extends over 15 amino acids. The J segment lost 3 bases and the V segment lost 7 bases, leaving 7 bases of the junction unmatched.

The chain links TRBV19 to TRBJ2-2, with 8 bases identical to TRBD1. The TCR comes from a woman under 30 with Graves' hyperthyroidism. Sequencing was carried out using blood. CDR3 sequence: CASTRDRSYTGELFF. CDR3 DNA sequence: TGTGCCAGTACTCGGGACAGGTCGTACACCGGGGAGCTGTTTTTT.